The 20 T cell receptor beta chains listed next were all sequenced from one sample in a study of T cell responses to AZD1222 COVID-19 vaccine. The protocol was immunoSEQ multiplex PCR, while the TCRdb copy is restricted to in-frame clones and leaves out a portion. The sample shows around 130,000 clones, roughly nine tenths of them seen only once. The sequencing here drew on peripheral blood, taken on day 0 of AZD1222 vaccination. These receptors originate from an adult in good health.

The CDR3 region has the DNA TGTGCTAGTGGTTTGTTTCCCCTCGGTCTCCTGACTTTC. It specifies CASGLFPLGLLTF. V is TRBV12-5 and J is TRBJ2-6; D is unresolved. CDR1 and CDR2 (germline): LGHNT, FRNRAP. The CDR3 runs 13 residues. V was pared by 2 bases and J by 14 bases, with 13 bases between.

This chain's CDR3 is CASSQGAGPYEQYF. The CDR3 DNA follows: TGTGCCAGCAGCCAAGGAGCGGGGCCCTACGAGCAGTACTTC. The chain carries TRBV3-1 (or the pseudogene TRBV3-2) and TRBJ2-7; 7 bases fit TRBD2. From germline, CDR1 is LGHDT and CDR2 YNNKEL (reference sequence). The CDR3 runs 14 residues. The junction had 2 bases not matched to a gene; V was cut back by 1 base and J by 2 bases.

The chain uses TRBV5-4 and TRBJ2-3, with a tentative D call TRBD1 (6 bases). Germline V gene lookup returns CDR1 SGHNT and CDR2 YYREEE (reference sequence). The CDR3 covers 13 residues. Trimming left V 2 bases short and J 9 bases short, with 13 bases between. The CDR3 reads CASSFNRAGTQYF. The CDR3, as DNA: TGTGCCAGCAGCTTTAACAGGGCGGGCACGCAGTATTTT.

The chain joins TRBV19 to TRBJ2-1; either TRBD1 or TRBD2 may fit D (5 bases each). The CDR3 loop spans 16 amino acids. Germline V gives CDR1 LNHDA, CDR2 SQIVND (reference sequence). Trimming took off 5 bases at V and 0 bases at J, with 14 bases between the two ends. CDR3 residues: CASSATGTSSYNEQFF. CDR3 bases: TGTGCCAGTAGTGCCACAGGTACTAGCTCCTACAATGAGCAGTTCTTC.

The chain links TRBV20-1 to TRBJ1-1; D perhaps matches TRBD1 (5 bases). The CDR3 runs 12 residues. V was shortened by 3 bases and J by 6 bases, with 11 bases between the two germline ends. Germline CDR1 reads DFQATT; CDR2 reads SNEGSKA (reference sequence). CDR3 in DNA: TGCAGTGCTAGTACAGGTGTGCCTGAAGCTTTCTTT. Amino acid sequence: CSASTGVPEAFF.

This clone occurred once. The chain links TRBV6-6 to TRBJ1-2; no clear D gene. The CDR3 runs to 13 residues. Germline V CDR1 and CDR2: MNHNY, SVGAGI (reference sequence). Trimming removed 5 bases at V and 13 bases at J, with 20 bases between. CDR3 nucleotides: TGTGCCAGCAGTGGCCCGGGTGAAGGGTTGGGCACCTTC. This gives the protein CASSGPGEGLGTF.

The V gene is TRBV21-1, the J gene TRBJ1-2. TRBV21-1 is a documented pseudogene. This CDR3 is 17 amino acids long. The CDR3: CASSKALSGLTNYGYTF. Here the CDR3 DNA reads TGTGCCAGCAGCAAAGCGCTTTCCGGGTTAACTAACTATGGCTACACCTTC.

About this clone itself: An end of the junction does not agree with germline; a read error may underlie this. The rearrangement links TRBV11-2 to TRBJ1-2; D unclear. The germline gives CDR1 SGHAT, CDR2 FQNNGV. The CDR3 runs 13 residues. The DNA of the CDR3 is TGTGCCAGCAGCTTAGTCAGGAACTATGACTACACCTTC. It is translated as CASSLVRNYDYTF.

V and J are TRBV5-1 and TRBJ1-6; TRBD1 might be the D (5 bases). Deletions cut 0 bases from V and 6 bases from J, with 10 bases between. The CDR3 has 15 amino acids. CDR1 SGHRS and CDR2 YFSETQ come from the germline V gene. The CDR3 DNA reads TGCGCCAGCAGCTTGGGGGGGATGGTTAATTCACCCCTCCACTTT. It is translated as CASSLGGMVNSPLHF.

The chain uses TRBV7-2 and TRBJ1-1, with a possible D match to TRBD1 (6 bases). Trimming took 2 bases from V and 5 from J, leaving 12 bases between them. CDR3 length equals 14 residues. Germline CDR1 reads SGHTA; CDR2 reads FQGNSA. In DNA form, the CDR3 reads TGTGCCAGCAGCTTATACGAGGGGGGGACTGAAGCTTTCTTT. Translation: CASSLYEGGTEAFF.

The V call is TRBV6-5, the J call TRBJ1-2; D perhaps matches TRBD1 (5 bases). Per the germline V gene, CDR1 is MNHEY and CDR2 is SVGAGI. V lost 8 bases and J lost 7, with 23 bases in between. CDR3 size: 15 residues. The CDR3 loop reads CASHDFAGERRGYTF. CDR3 DNA sequence: TGTGCCAGCCACGACTTCGCGGGGGAGCGACGTGGCTACACCTTC.

In its sample, this clone was seen a few times. The rearrangement links TRBV11-2 to TRBJ1-2, with 11 positions matching TRBD1. V shed 5 bases and J 3 bases; nucleotides not matched to a gene: 5. This CDR3 is 15 amino acids long. The germline V gene has CDR1 SGHAT and CDR2 FQNNGV. Here the CDR3 DNA reads TGTGCCAGCAGCACTGGACAGGGGGCCTACTATGGCTACACCTTC. Encoded protein: CASSTGQGAYYGYTF.

J is TRBJ1-5 and V is TRBV18; D is undetermined. The germline V and J ends were trimmed by 3 bases and 7 bases, with 16 bases remaining between them. The CDR3 is 15 amino acids. CDR1 and CDR2 from the germline V gene are KGHSH and LQKENI. CDR3 sequence: CASSPTGSGAQPQHF. The CDR3, as DNA: TGTGCCAGCTCACCGACCGGTTCAGGAGCCCAGCCCCAGCATTTT.

This clone is a singleton in its sample. V gene TRBV7-2 combines with J gene TRBJ2-1; D possibly corresponds to TRBD2 (5 bases). This CDR3 is built from 13 residues. From germline, CDR1 is SGHTA and CDR2 FQGNSA. Trimming stripped 5 bases from V and 9 bases from J, with 14 bases between. CDR3: CASSQGRDLEQFF. CDR3 coding DNA: TGTGCCAGCAGCCAAGGACGGGATCTTGAGCAGTTCTTC.

The CDR3 is CASSLNGENQPQHF. CDR3 DNA sequence: TGTGCCAGCAGCTTGAATGGGGAAAATCAGCCCCAGCATTTT. The V and J genes are TRBV7-8 and TRBJ1-5; D is unclear. V was pared by 3 bases and J by 4 bases, with 10 bases between. Germline V gene sequence: CDR1 SGHVS, CDR2 FQNEAQ. This CDR3 region has 14 residues.

J is TRBJ1-4 and V is TRBV5-6; D is uncertain. Trimming cost V 6 bases and J 0 bases, with 15 bases left between them. CDR1 and CDR2 from the germline V gene are SGHDT and YYEEEE. The CDR3 is made up of 16 amino acids. The CDR3 DNA follows: TGTGCCAGCACAAGGGCTCGACCTTCAACTAATGAAAAACTGTTTTTT. This sequence encodes CASTRARPSTNEKLFF.

This chain uses TRBV30 with TRBJ1-2, with 8 bases that match TRBD1. V was clipped by 1 base and J by 8 bases; unmatched bases: 6. CDR1 is GTSNPN and CDR2 is SVGIG in the germline V gene (reference sequence). The CDR3 runs 13 residues. The CDR3 region has the DNA TGTGCCTGGAGTGGGGGGACAGGCGGAGGCTACACCTTC. Amino acid sequence: CAWSGGTGGGYTF.

The rearrangement joins TRBV4-2 to TRBJ1-4; no clear D gene. The CDR3 contains 16 residues. Trimming left V 0 bases short and J 2 bases short, with 10 bases between. The germline gives CDR1 LGHNA, CDR2 YNFKEQ. The CDR3 bases are TGTGCCAGCAGCCAAGATCGAGCGAGGACTAATGAAAAACTGTTTTTT. Its protein product is CASSQDRARTNEKLFF.

The chain links TRBV6-5 to TRBJ1-4, with D uncertain. The CDR3 is made up of 14 amino acids. Germline V CDR1 and CDR2: MNHEY, SVGAGI. V dropped 6 bases and J dropped 0 bases, with 8 bases sitting between them. The CDR3 protein is CASSLTATNEKLFF. The CDR3 bases are TGTGCCAGCAGCCTGACCGCAACTAATGAAAAACTGTTTTTT.

The J gene is TRBJ2-1, the V gene TRBV11-2; tentative D call: TRBD2 (5 bases). Trimming cost V 1 base and J 9 bases, with 7 bases left between them. The CDR3 covers 12 residues. Germline values: CDR1 SGHAT, CDR2 FQNNGV. CDR3 protein: CASSLAAGEQFF. Here the CDR3 DNA reads TGTGCCAGCAGCTTAGCGGCGGGTGAGCAGTTCTTC.